One sample yielded the 9 T cell receptor beta chains listed below, sequenced in a study of blood T cell repertoires in COVID-19 (dated by TCRdb to about 2020). The library was obtained by the immunoSEQ multiplex PCR assay. What TCRdb holds here is the immuneACCESS table cut down to in-frame rearrangements. Part of the clones is not present; checked against another copy, under half of the missing clones reflect an unresolved V gene, and the others are unexplained. This sample is represented by about 220,000 clones; approximately 81% of them were singletons. Of the sample, about 3.9% is held by the ten largest clones. Sequencing was performed on peripheral blood. The receptors derive from a woman of 80 years or more with acute or convalescent COVID-19.

This clone occurred a few times. The V and J genes are TRBV19 and TRBJ1-1; the D gene is possibly TRBD1 (6 bases). From germline, CDR1 is LNHDA and CDR2 SQIVND (reference sequence). Deletions cut 5 bases from V and 4 bases from J, with 23 bases between. The CDR3 contains 17 residues. In DNA, the CDR3 is TGTGCCAGTAGTCCTTACAGGGTGGACTTTATGGGCACTGAAGCTTTCTTT. Amino acid sequence: CASSPYRVDFMGTEAFF.

J is TRBJ2-1 and V is TRBV10-3; TRBD2 aligns across 9 bases. The CDR3 sequence is 18 residues long. Germline trimming cut 5 bases from V and 10 bases from J; bases unmatched to any gene: 21. The V gene's germline CDR1 is ENHRY and CDR2 SYGVKD. CDR3 loop: CAISLTVTGSGGRGEQFF. In DNA form, the CDR3 reads TGTGCCATCAGTTTGACCGTAACGGGTAGCGGGGGTCGCGGGGAGCAGTTCTTC.

In nucleotides, the CDR3 is TGCGCCAGCAGCTCAGACGGGACTGCTAACTATGGCTACACCTTC. The encoded protein is CASSSDGTANYGYTF. The chain combines TRBV5-1 with TRBJ1-2; D is perhaps TRBD1 (5 bases). Germline V gene sequence: CDR1 SGHRS, CDR2 YFSETQ. CDR3 size: 15 residues. Trimming cost V 3 bases and J 0 bases, with 12 bases left between them.

The chain combines TRBV2 with TRBJ1-1; no clear D. This CDR3 comprises 12 residues. The V gene lost 5 bases and the J gene lost 1 base, with 5 bases spanning the gap. Germline lookup yields CDR1 SNHLY and CDR2 FYNNEI. CDR3 coding DNA: TGTGCCAGCAGTAACTGGAACACTGAAGCTTTCTTT. Protein: CASSNWNTEAFF.

This clone was seen a handful of times. The chain combines TRBV3-1 (or the pseudogene TRBV3-2) with TRBJ2-5, with 8 nucleotides matching TRBD1. This CDR3 region has 18 residues. Germline V CDR1 and CDR2: LGHDT, YNNKEL (reference sequence). V trimming: 0 bases; J trimming: 5 bases; junction bases outside the gene matches: 14. The CDR3 sequence is CASSQDSHRTGKMETQYF. CDR3 nucleotide sequence: TGTGCCAGCAGCCAAGATAGTCATCGGACAGGGAAGATGGAGACCCAGTACTTC.

The chain joins TRBV3-1 (or the pseudogene TRBV3-2) to TRBJ1-5; the D is unclear. Per the germline V gene, CDR1 is LGHDT and CDR2 is YNNKEL (reference sequence). The V end was cut by 5 bases, the J end by 7 bases, with 15 bases between. This CDR3 spans 14 amino acids. The CDR3 coding sequence is TGTGCCAGCAGCACCCTCGGAGGAGGGCAGCCCCAGCATTTT. It yields the protein CASSTLGGGQPQHF.

V is TRBV5-6 and J is TRBJ1-2, with TRBD1 identical over 9 bases. This CDR3 region has 14 residues. Losses at the gene ends were 1 base for V and 5 bases for J; bases not matched to a gene: 3. Per germline, CDR1 SGHDT and CDR2 YYEEEE. In DNA, the CDR3 is TGTGCCAGCAGCTTGTTCGACAGGGGGTATGGCTACACCTTC. This translates into CASSLFDRGYGYTF.

V is TRBV19 and J is TRBJ2-1; D possibly corresponds to TRBD2 (6 bases). The CDR3 length is 15 residues. V was cut by 5 bases and J by 8 bases, with 19 bases left in between. Per germline, CDR1 LNHDA and CDR2 SQIVND (reference sequence). The CDR3 nucleotides read TGTGCCAGTAGTGGACTATCCACAGATCGGGATGAGCAGTTCTTC. Translation gives CASSGLSTDRDEQFF. Complete variable domain (other parts from reference TRBV19 and TRBJ2-1): DGGITQSPKYLFRKEGQNVTLSCEQNLNHDAMYWYRQDPGQGLRLIYYSQIVNDFQKGDIAEGYSVSREKKESFPLTVTSAQKNPTAFYLCASSGLSTDRDEQFFGPGTRLTVL.

The V and J genes are TRBV28 and TRBJ2-7; D perhaps matches TRBD1 (6 bases). The CDR3 sequence is 13 residues long. V lost 6 bases, J lost 2 bases, and 11 bases lay in between. CDR1 is MDHEN and CDR2 is SYDVKM in the germline V gene. The CDR3 loop reads CASRADSPYEQYF. Written as DNA, the CDR3 is TGTGCCAGCAGAGCGGACAGCCCCTACGAGCAGTACTTC.